The 18 T cell receptor beta chains below come from one sample, sequenced in a study of T cell responses to AZD1222 COVID-19 vaccine. Generated by immunoSEQ multiplex PCR, the TCRdb table keeps only in-frame clones and is missing some. The sample lists about 120,000 clones, around 89% occurring once. The sample in question was peripheral blood, obtained on day 0 of MenACWY control vaccination. The receptor set was obtained from an adult in good health.

CDR3 nucleotides: TGTGCCAGCAGCGGGACAGGTCGCATGAACACTGAAGCTTTCTTT. Translation gives CASSGTGRMNTEAFF. The chain uses TRBV9 and TRBJ1-1; 7 bases are shared with TRBD1. CDR1 is SGDLS, CDR2 YYNGEE, per germline. CDR3 size: 15 residues. The V segment lost 3 bases and the J segment 0 bases; nucleotides outside the gene matches: 5.

This chain joins TRBV7-8 and TRBJ2-7; 7 bases match TRBD2. The CDR3 spans 16 residues. Unmatched junction bases numbered 9, after V lost 2 bases and J lost 2 bases. From germline, CDR1 is SGHVS and CDR2 FQNEAQ. The CDR3 sequence is CASSLMRLADAYEQYF. The CDR3 DNA reads as TGTGCCAGCAGCTTAATGCGTCTAGCGGACGCCTACGAGCAGTACTTC.

CDR3 bases: TGTGCCAGCAGCCCCGGGGTAGCGGGAGGTCGAGAGACCCAGTACTTC. Translation gives CASSPGVAGGRETQYF. The chain recombines TRBV7-3 with TRBJ2-5; the match to TRBD2 covers 10 bases. The V and J ends lost 5 bases and 4 bases, in that order; junction bases with no gene match: 10. Germline V lookup: CDR1 SGHTA, CDR2 FQGTGA. The CDR3 sequence is 16 residues long.

The chain has TRBV7-9 and TRBJ2-7, with no clear D. Trimming shortened V by 5 bases and J by 4 bases, and 15 bases separated the two germline ends. CDR1 is SEHNR and CDR2 is FQNEAQ in the germline V gene (reference sequence). The CDR3 is 14 amino acids. For the CDR3, the DNA is TGTGCCAGCAGCCGAGAAAACCAGAGATACGAGCAGTACTTC. Translation gives CASSRENQRYEQYF.

The chain links TRBV7-9 to TRBJ2-1; 7 bases map to TRBD1. Germline V lookup: CDR1 SEHNR, CDR2 FQNEAQ (reference sequence). J gave up 3 bases and V 2 bases, and 7 bases lay outside the gene matches. This CDR3 is 16 amino acids long. The CDR3 here is CASSLFSGGYYNEQFF. The CDR3 region has the DNA TGTGCCAGCAGCTTATTTTCAGGGGGATACTACAATGAGCAGTTCTTC.

Here the CDR3 reads CASSLSRAEQYF. DNA for the CDR3: TGTGCCAGTAGTTTATCCAGGGCCGAGCAGTACTTC. The chain combines TRBV19 with TRBJ2-7; D is possibly TRBD1 (5 bases). V lost 5 bases, J lost 6 bases, and 11 bases lay in between. The length of the CDR3 is 12 residues. CDR1 and CDR2 (germline): LNHDA, SQIVND (reference sequence). The entire variable domain, with the rest obtained from reference TRBV19 and TRBJ2-7, is as follows: DGGITQSPKYLFRKEGQNVTLSCEQNLNHDAMYWYRQDPGQGLRLIYYSQIVNDFQKGDIAEGYSVSREKKESFPLTVTSAQKNPTAFYLCASSLSRAEQYFGPGTRLTVT.

The chain has TRBV19 and TRBJ2-1, with D tentatively TRBD2 (5 bases). Germline V lookup: CDR1 LNHDA, CDR2 SQIVND (reference sequence). This CDR3 has 19 amino acids. The V end lost 4 bases, the J end lost 0 bases, and 22 bases lay between the germline ends. The CDR3 nucleotides are TGTGCCAGTAGTACCCATGGGCCGCAGACTACGAGCTCCTACAATGAGCAGTTCTTC. Amino acid sequence: CASSTHGPQTTSSYNEQFF.

The chain recombines TRBV2 with TRBJ1-2, with 7 bases lining up with TRBD1. The CDR3 is 15 residues long. The V gene's germline CDR1 is SNHLY and CDR2 FYNNEI. Trimming removed 7 bases from V and 6 bases from J; junction bases left unmatched: 14. The DNA of the CDR3 is TGTGCCAGCACCGCCACCGACAGGGTTTGGAATGGCTACACCTTC. Its translation is CASTATDRVWNGYTF.

The chain has TRBV11-3 and TRBJ1-4; no clear D gene. The CDR3 sequence is 14 residues long. CDR1 and CDR2 from the germline V gene are SGHNT and YENEEA. V lost 5 bases and J 5 bases, leaving 12 bases between the germline ends. CDR3 in amino acids: CASSLSDGNEKLFF. The CDR3 region has the DNA TGTGCCAGCAGCCTCTCGGACGGAAATGAAAAACTGTTTTTT.

The chain is built from TRBV5-1 and TRBJ2-1; 7 bases align to TRBD2. The CDR3 has 15 residues. V trimming: 0 bases; J trimming: 7 bases; junction bases outside the gene matches: 7. Per germline, CDR1 SGHRS and CDR2 YFSETQ. CDR3 DNA: TGCGCCAGCAGCTTGGCAGGGTTTAGCGGGAATGAGCAGTTCTTC. This encodes CASSLAGFSGNEQFF.

The rearrangement uses TRBV7-8 and TRBJ2-1, with D uncertain. The CDR3 has 13 amino acids. Germline loops: CDR1 SGHVS, CDR2 FQNEAQ. V was clipped by 2 bases and J by 7 bases, with 9 bases between them. In DNA, the CDR3 is TGTGCCAGCAGCTTACGGCTCGAGAATGAGCAGTTCTTC. It yields the protein CASSLRLENEQFF.

CDR3 nucleotide sequence: TGTGCCAGCAGTGGAGAATCGAGCAATCAGCCCCAGCATTTT. Translating it yields CASSGESSNQPQHF. The V call is TRBV2, the J call TRBJ1-5; D is ambiguous. Deletions cut 4 bases from V and 1 base from J, with 8 bases between. The CDR3 extends over 14 amino acids. Germline CDR1 reads SNHLY; CDR2 reads FYNNEI.

V is TRBV21-1 and J is TRBJ1-2. TRBV21-1 is annotated as a pseudogene. This CDR3 contains 11 residues. This chain's CDR3 is CASLPDRGYTF. In DNA, the CDR3 is TGTGCCAGCTTGCCCGACCGTGGCTACACCTTC.

This clone appeared a single time. J is TRBJ2-2 and V is TRBV2; D remains ambiguous. The CDR3 is 15 amino acids. The V end was cut by 4 bases, the J end by 0 bases, with 9 bases between. The germline V gene encodes CDR1 SNHLY and CDR2 FYNNEI. CDR3 DNA: TGTGCCAGCAGTGCGCAGGCCTCGAACACCGGGGAGCTGTTTTTT. Its protein product is CASSAQASNTGELFF.

The chain links TRBV4-3 to TRBJ1-4; D gene ambiguous. Germline V gives CDR1 LGHNA, CDR2 YSLEER. Between the trimmed V and J ends, which lost 1 base and 4 bases, there was a span of 4 bases. The CDR3 is made up of 13 amino acids. CDR3 loop: CASSQVINEKLFF. CDR3 sequence (DNA): TGCGCCAGCAGCCAAGTAATTAATGAAAAACTGTTTTTT.

This clone was counted once. This sequence joins TRBV9 and TRBJ1-1; 9 bases are shared with TRBD1. The germline gives CDR1 SGDLS, CDR2 YYNGEE. The ends lost 6 bases at V and 6 bases at J; junction bases unmatched: 12. CDR3 size: 15 residues. CDR3 in amino acids: CASTEYSQGAAEAFF. The CDR3 DNA reads as TGTGCCAGCACCGAATATTCACAGGGGGCCGCTGAAGCTTTCTTT. Using reference TRBV9 and TRBJ1-1 for the parts outside the CDR3, the full variable domain is DSGVTQTPKHLITATGQRVTLRCSPRSGDLSVYWYQQSLDQGLQFLIQYYNGEERAKGNILERFSAQQFPDLHSELNLSSLELGDSALYFCASTEYSQGAAEAFFGQGTRLTVV.

The chain couples TRBV6-5 to TRBJ2-3, with D perhaps matching TRBD1 (5 bases). The CDR3 loop spans 14 amino acids. Trimming cost V 6 bases and J 0 bases, with 10 bases left between them. The germline CDR1 and CDR2 sequences are MNHEY and SVGAGI. The CDR3 sequence: CASRSDTSTDTQYF. The CDR3 DNA sequence: TGTGCCAGCAGGTCGGACACTAGCACAGATACGCAGTATTTT.

The CDR3 region is CASRLDQTYEQYF. In DNA form, the CDR3 reads TGTGCCAGCAGATTGGACCAGACCTACGAGCAGTACTTC. The chain links TRBV12-3 or TRBV12-4 to TRBJ2-7; unclear D gene. This CDR3 is 13 amino acids long. V was pared by 6 bases and J by 2 bases, with 11 bases between.